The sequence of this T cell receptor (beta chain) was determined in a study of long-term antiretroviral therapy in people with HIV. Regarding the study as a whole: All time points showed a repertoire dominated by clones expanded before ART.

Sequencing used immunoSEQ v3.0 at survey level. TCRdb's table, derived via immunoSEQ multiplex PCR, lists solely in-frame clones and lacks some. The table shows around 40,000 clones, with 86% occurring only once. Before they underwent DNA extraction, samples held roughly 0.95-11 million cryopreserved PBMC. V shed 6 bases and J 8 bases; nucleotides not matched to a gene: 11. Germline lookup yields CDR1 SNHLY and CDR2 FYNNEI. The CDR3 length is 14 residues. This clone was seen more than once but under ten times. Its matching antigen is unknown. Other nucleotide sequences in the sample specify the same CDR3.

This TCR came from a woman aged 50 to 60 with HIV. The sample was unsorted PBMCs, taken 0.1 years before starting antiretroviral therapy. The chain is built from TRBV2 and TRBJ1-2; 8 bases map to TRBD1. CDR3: CASSPDRASYGYTF. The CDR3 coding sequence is TGTGCCAGCAGCCCGGACAGGGCTTCGTACGGCTACACCTTC. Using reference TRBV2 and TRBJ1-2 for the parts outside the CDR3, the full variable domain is EPEVTQTPSHQVTQMGQEVILRCVPISNHLYFYWYRQILGQKVEFLVSFYNNEISEKSEIFDDQFSVERPDGSNFTLKIRSTKLEDSAMYFCASSPDRASYGYTFGSGTRLTVV.